Each of the 25 T cell receptor beta chains below was sequenced from the same sample in a study of cytomegalovirus exposure and HLA in healthy donors. The primer mix had 60 Vbeta and 13 Jbeta primers. TCRdb's copy holds only in-frame clones and misses some; the assay was immunoSEQ multiplex PCR. The data show around 260,000 clones, roughly 80% seen once. The source material was PBMCs. The receptors originated from a girl aged 2-10 years in good health and CMV-seronegative.

DNA of the CDR3: TGTGCCATCAGTGCCTACACATTCGCAGGGGGCTTAGAAAAACTGTTTTTT. This encodes CAISAYTFAGGLEKLFF. The rearrangement links TRBV10-3 to TRBJ1-4; 8 positions match TRBD1. The V and J ends lost 4 bases and 8 bases, in that order; junction bases with no gene match: 15. CDR3 length equals 17 residues. Germline CDR1 reads ENHRY; CDR2 reads SYGVKD.

This rearrangement joins TRBV10-3 to TRBJ2-3; 8 positions match TRBD2. CDR1 is ENHRY and CDR2 is SYGVKD in the germline V gene. The CDR3 consists of 18 residues. The trim removed 0 bases at V and 2 bases at J, leaving 10 bases unmatched. The CDR3 DNA is TGTGCCATCAGTGAGTCGAGATCCCGGGGGGGCCCCACAGATACGCAGTATTTT. Amino acid sequence: CAISESRSRGGPTDTQYF.

V is TRBV6-5 and J is TRBJ1-2; D uncertain. CDR1 and CDR2 from the germline V gene are MNHEY and SVGAGI. Between the trimmed V and J ends, which lost 2 bases and 2 bases, there was a span of 9 bases. The CDR3 spans 14 residues. The CDR3 DNA reads TGTGCCAGCAGTTACACGGGGTTAAACTATGGCTACACCTTC. Protein: CASSYTGLNYGYTF.

This clone was observed once. The chain employs TRBV2 and TRBJ1-5, with D hard to call. The CDR3 totals 13 residues. In germline, CDR1 is SNHLY, CDR2 FYNNEI. V gave up 7 bases and J gave up 0 bases, with 7 bases separating them. In DNA form, the CDR3 reads TGTGCCAGCAATGGAGTTAGCAATCAGCCCCAGCATTTT. Translated: CASNGVSNQPQHF.

The V gene is TRBV10-1, the J gene TRBJ2-7; D unresolved. CDR3 size: 14 residues. In germline, CDR1 is WNHNN, CDR2 SYGVQD (reference sequence). V shed 5 bases and J shed 0 bases, with 11 bases lying between them. The CDR3 coding sequence is TGCGCCAGCAGTCTGGTGATTAGCTCCTACGAGCAGTACTTC. Translating gives CASSLVISSYEQYF.

A single count supports this clone. The gene calls are TRBV19 and TRBJ2-2, with 8 positions matching TRBD2. The CDR3 consists of 13 residues. Germline lookup yields CDR1 LNHDA and CDR2 SQIVND (reference sequence). V lost 10 bases to trimming and J lost 0 bases; unmatched junction nucleotides: 1. The CDR3 DNA follows: TGTGCCACAGCGGGAGCGAACACCGGGGAGCTGTTTTTT. Amino acids: CATAGANTGELFF. The full variable domain, rest sourced from reference TRBV19 and TRBJ2-2, is DGGITQSPKYLFRKEGQNVTLSCEQNLNHDAMYWYRQDPGQGLRLIYYSQIVNDFQKGDIAEGYSVSREKKESFPLTVTSAQKNPTAFYLCATAGANTGELFFGEGSRLTVL.

This chain connects TRBV6-5 to TRBJ2-3; D might be TRBD2 (6 bases). Trimming shortened V by 6 bases and J by 4 bases, and 17 bases separated the two germline ends. CDR3 size: 15 residues. The germline V gene has CDR1 MNHEY and CDR2 SVGAGI. The CDR3 protein is CASRPGGGIPDTQYF. The CDR3 DNA reads TGTGCCAGCAGGCCCGGTGGGGGGATTCCAGATACGCAGTATTTT.

The sample holds a few counts of this clone. The chain employs TRBV9 and TRBJ1-2, with 9 nucleotides matching TRBD1. From germline, CDR1 is SGDLS and CDR2 YYNGEE. After removal of 4 bases from V and 6 bases from J, the junction contained 13 bases not matched to a gene. The CDR3 contains 16 residues. The CDR3 nucleotides read TGTGCCAGCAGCTCCCGGGTGGGGACAGGGATCGATGGCTACACCTTC. This sequence encodes CASSSRVGTGIDGYTF.

This clone came up once. The genes are TRBV30 and TRBJ2-7; tentative D call: TRBD2 (6 bases). This CDR3 is built from 12 residues. V was pared by 2 bases and J by 6 bases, with 11 bases between. Germline V lookup: CDR1 GTSNPN, CDR2 SVGIG (reference sequence). CDR3 sequence (DNA): TGTGCCTGGAGTTTAGAGGGACTCGAGCAGTACTTC. This sequence encodes CAWSLEGLEQYF.

This clone was recorded a few times. V is TRBV9 and J is TRBJ2-3; D remains ambiguous. Between the trimmed V and J ends, which lost 3 bases and 8 bases, there was a span of 4 bases. Germline CDR1 SGDLS, CDR2 YYNGEE. The CDR3 is 10 amino acids. CDR3 in DNA: TGTGCCAGCAGCGGAGGTACGCAGTATTTT. Its protein product is CASSGGTQYF.

The rearrangement joins TRBV11-2 to TRBJ2-1, with D possibly being TRBD1 (6 bases). V was clipped by 5 bases and J by 0 bases, with 14 bases between them. The CDR3 consists of 16 residues. CDR1 and CDR2 from the germline V gene are SGHAT and FQNNGV. CDR3 nucleotide sequence: TGTGCCAGCAGCGACCCGGGACACCACTCCTACAATGAGCAGTTCTTC. Translated: CASSDPGHHSYNEQFF.

This chain links TRBV2 with TRBJ2-1; D perhaps matches TRBD2 (6 bases). The germline V gene has CDR1 SNHLY and CDR2 FYNNEI. CDR3 length: 10 amino acids. V lost 5 bases and J lost 12, with 8 bases in between. The CDR3 reads CASSPGGQFF. The CDR3 nucleotides read TGTGCCAGCAGTCCCGGGGGGCAGTTCTTC.

The chain couples TRBV5-5 to TRBJ2-1; D may be TRBD2 (5 bases). V was pared by 0 bases and J by 7 bases, with 14 bases between. The germline CDR1 and CDR2 sequences are SGHKS and YYEKEE (reference sequence). The CDR3 runs 15 residues. The CDR3 spells CASSLGLSSWNEQFF. In DNA form, the CDR3 reads TGTGCCAGCAGCTTGGGACTATCTTCTTGGAATGAGCAGTTCTTC.

This clone was seen a handful of times. This sequence joins TRBV5-4 and TRBJ2-7, with 9 bases aligning to TRBD1. The ends lost 4 bases at V and 3 bases at J; junction bases unmatched: 2. This CDR3 has 13 residues. Looked up from germline, CDR1 is SGHNT and CDR2 is YYREEE (reference sequence). The CDR3 nucleotides are TGTGCCAGCAGCGCGGGACAGGGCTACGAGCAGTACTTC. This sequence encodes CASSAGQGYEQYF.

The chain combines TRBV28 with TRBJ2-3; 8 bases agree with TRBD2. V lost 4 bases and J lost 5; bases outside the gene matches: 11. The CDR3 contains 16 residues. Germline CDR1 MDHEN, CDR2 SYDVKM. The DNA of the CDR3 is TGTGCCAGCAGTTCCCAAGGACTAGCAGTAGGAGATACGCAGTATTTT. Encoded protein: CASSSQGLAVGDTQYF.

In this sample, this clone turned up once. This chain connects TRBV19 to TRBJ2-5; 9 nucleotides agree with TRBD2. The junction had 2 bases not matched to a gene; V was cut back by 5 bases and J by 4 bases. The germline V gene encodes CDR1 LNHDA and CDR2 SQIVND (reference sequence). The CDR3 covers 13 residues. CDR3 sequence reads: CASSVSGGETQYF. As DNA, the CDR3 is TGTGCCAGTAGTGTTAGCGGGGGAGAGACCCAGTACTTC.

The V call is TRBV4-1, the J call TRBJ1-1; D perhaps matches TRBD1 (5 bases). The germline CDR1 and CDR2 sequences are MGHRA and YSYEKL. Trimming cost V 4 bases and J 7 bases, with 16 bases left between them. The CDR3 runs to 14 residues. CDR3 amino acids: CASSLGRTTYEAFF. CDR3 nucleotide sequence: TGCGCCAGCAGCCTGGGAAGGACAACCTATGAAGCTTTCTTT.

The chain carries TRBV29-1 and TRBJ2-7; TRBD1 matches 8 bases. This CDR3 is 12 amino acids long. CDR1 is SQVTM, CDR2 ANQGSEA, per germline. V dropped 6 bases and J dropped 6; count of bases not matched to a gene: 7. The CDR3 DNA is TGCAGCGTCTCAGACAGGGGAGGCGAGCAGTACTTC. Protein sequence: CSVSDRGGEQYF.

The rearrangement joins TRBV28 to TRBJ1-4, with 8 positions matching TRBD1. Trimming took 7 bases from V and 8 from J; bases not matched to a gene: 12. This CDR3 is 15 amino acids long. CDR1 is MDHEN, CDR2 SYDVKM, per germline. CDR3 residues: CASTPRGTGKEKLFF. The DNA for the CDR3 is TGTGCCAGCACCCCCCGTGGGACAGGAAAGGAAAAACTGTTTTTT.

This sequence joins TRBV2 and TRBJ1-3, with D unresolved. The V end lost 1 base, the J end lost 6 bases, and 10 bases lay between the germline ends. This CDR3 has 14 amino acids. CDR1 is SNHLY and CDR2 is FYNNEI in the germline V gene. CDR3 region: CASSEVARENTIYF. CDR3 bases: TGTGCCAGCAGTGAAGTTGCGAGGGAAAACACCATATATTTT. Using reference TRBV2 and TRBJ1-3 for the parts outside the CDR3, the full variable domain is EPEVTQTPSHQVTQMGQEVILRCVPISNHLYFYWYRQILGQKVEFLVSFYNNEISEKSEIFDDQFSVERPDGSNFTLKIRSTKLEDSAMYFCASSEVARENTIYFGEGSWLTVV.

The genes are TRBV29-1 and TRBJ2-1; D is ambiguous. Germline assignment: CDR1 SQVTM and CDR2 ANQGSEA. CDR3 length: 16 amino acids. Trimming stripped 1 base from V and 1 base from J, with 14 bases between. CDR3 DNA sequence: TGCAGCGTTGAAGGGGCCTACTTTACTTCCTACAATGAGCAGTTCTTC. Translating it yields CSVEGAYFTSYNEQFF.

This chain joins TRBV2 and TRBJ2-7; tentative D call: TRBD2 (6 bases). The CDR3 has 15 amino acids. In germline, CDR1 is SNHLY, CDR2 FYNNEI. V lost 3 bases and J lost 0, with 12 bases in between. The CDR3 protein is CASSEHRGDSYEQYF. In DNA, the CDR3 is TGTGCCAGCAGTGAGCATCGCGGGGACTCCTACGAGCAGTACTTC.

The chain combines TRBV29-1 with TRBJ2-5; D is possibly TRBD1 (5 bases). Germline CDR1 and CDR2: SQVTM and ANQGSEA. V was trimmed by 8 bases and J by 1 base, leaving 14 bases between them. The CDR3 runs 13 residues. CDR3 residues: CSLRQNSQETQYF. CDR3 DNA: TGCAGCTTACGACAGAACTCCCAAGAGACCCAGTACTTC.

The chain recombines TRBV10-3 with TRBJ1-6, with D possibly being TRBD1 (6 bases). With 0 bases removed from V and 10 bases from J, the gap between germline ends came to 19 bases. This CDR3 has 17 residues. CDR1 ENHRY and CDR2 SYGVKD come from the germline V gene. The CDR3 DNA is TGTGCCATCAGTGAGTCGATAGCAGGGGTGAAGGGATCACCCCTCCACTTT. Amino acids: CAISESIAGVKGSPLHF.

The chain has TRBV6-6 and TRBJ1-2; 10 bases match TRBD1. The CDR3 length is 13 residues. Trimming cost V 5 bases and J 8 bases; bases outside gene matches: 5. Germline V gene sequence: CDR1 MNHNY, CDR2 SVGAGI (reference sequence). CDR3 sequence (DNA): TGTGCCAGCAGTCCGGGACAGGGGCCCGGCTACACCTTC. This codes for CASSPGQGPGYTF.